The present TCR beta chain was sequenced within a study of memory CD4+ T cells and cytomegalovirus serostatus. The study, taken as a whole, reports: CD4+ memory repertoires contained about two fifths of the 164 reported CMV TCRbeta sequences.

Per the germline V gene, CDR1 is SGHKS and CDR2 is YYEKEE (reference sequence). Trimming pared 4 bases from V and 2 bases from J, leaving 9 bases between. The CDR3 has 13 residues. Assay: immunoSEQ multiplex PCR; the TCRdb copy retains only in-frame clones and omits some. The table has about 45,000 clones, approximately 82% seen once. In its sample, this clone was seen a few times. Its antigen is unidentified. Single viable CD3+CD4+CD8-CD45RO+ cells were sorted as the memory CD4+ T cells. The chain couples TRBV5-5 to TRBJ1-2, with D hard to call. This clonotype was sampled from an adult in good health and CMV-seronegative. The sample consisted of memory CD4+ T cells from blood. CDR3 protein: CASSRPGNYGYTF. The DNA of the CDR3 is TGTGCCAGCAGCCGCCCGGGCAACTATGGCTACACCTTC.